These 19 T cell receptor beta chains share one sample of origin, sequenced in a study of CD8+CD57+ T cells in acquired aplastic anemia. The sequenced patients had an expansion of CD8+CD57+ cells seen by flow cytometry. Using genomic DNA as the template, TCR beta VDJ and CDR3 profiling was carried out. TCRdb independently ran MiXCR on the reads; one entry per CDR3 protein. The repertoire consists of 100,000 to 150,000 distinct CDR3 sequences, with approximately 41% occurring once and the leading ten covering 2.6%. The sequencing sample was made of sorted CD4+, CD8+, or CD8+CD57+ T cells (not recorded which) from PBMCs. These receptors originate from a human donor with aplastic anemia.

The chain employs TRBV24-1 and TRBJ1-2; D unclear. The ends were cut back, 5 bases at V and 5 bases at J, with 11 bases in the middle. Germline assignment: CDR1 KGHDR and CDR2 SFDVKD. This CDR3 comprises 13 residues. CDR3 nucleotide sequence: TGTGCCACCAGTGGGGGAATGGGGTATGGCTACACCTTC. This gives the protein CATSGGMGYGYTF.

Remarks on this clonotype: One base away lies a much larger clone, so this may be a sequencing read error. This chain uses TRBV11-2 with TRBJ1-1; D is ambiguous. This CDR3 is 14 amino acids long. CDR1 and CDR2 (germline): SGHAT, FQNNGV. CDR3 sequence (DNA): TGTGCCAGCAAACCAGAGCTGTCGAACACTGAAGCTCTCTTT. Its translation: CASKPELSNTEALF.

The rearrangement uses TRBV15 and TRBJ2-5; the D call may be TRBD1 or TRBD2 (5 bases each). The V gene's germline CDR1 is LNHNV and CDR2 YYDKDF (reference sequence). The CDR3 has 14 amino acids. V was pared by 2 bases and J by 5 bases, with 12 bases between. CDR3 nucleotides: TGTGCCACCAGCAGACTTGGGACGGGTGAGACCCAGTACTTC. This encodes CATSRLGTGETQYF.

This clonotype turned up a few times. V is TRBV3-1 and J is TRBJ1-3, with D unresolved. From germline, CDR1 is LGHDT and CDR2 YNNKEL (reference sequence). V was shortened by 2 bases and J by 0 bases, with 14 bases between the two germline ends. CDR3 length equals 17 residues. CDR3 in amino acids: CASSQPSPLGSGNTIYF. DNA of the CDR3: TGTGCCAGCAGCCAACCCTCTCCCTTAGGCTCTGGAAACACCATATATTTT. Complete variable domain (other parts from reference TRBV3-1 and TRBJ1-3): DTAVSQTPKYLVTQMGNDKSIKCEQNLGHDTMYWYKQDSKKFLKIMFSYNNKELIINETVPNRFSPKSPDKAHLNLHINSLELGDSAVYFCASSQPSPLGSGNTIYFGEGSWLTVV.

A few counts support this clonotype. This chain links TRBV10-2 with TRBJ2-7; a possible D gene is TRBD1 (6 bases). Trimming shortened V by 2 bases and J by 2 bases, and 10 bases separated the two germline ends. The CDR3 is 14 amino acids. Germline V gene sequence: CDR1 WSHSY, CDR2 SAAADI. The CDR3 here is CASSEGQRTYEQYF. DNA of the CDR3: TGCGCCAGCAGTGAGGGACAGCGGACCTACGAGCAGTACTTC.

This clonotype was observed many times. The chain has TRBV7-9 and TRBJ1-6; D remains ambiguous. V gave up 7 bases and J gave up 7 bases, with 11 bases separating them. From germline, CDR1 is SEHNR and CDR2 FQNEAQ (reference sequence). CDR3 length: 13 residues. The CDR3 here is CASMEAGNSPLHF. CDR3 sequence (DNA): TGTGCCAGCATGGAGGCCGGGAATTCACCCCTCCACTTT. The full variable domain, its missing parts supplied by reference TRBV7-9 and TRBJ1-6, is DTGVSQNPRHKITKRGQNVTFRCDPISEHNRLYWYRQTLGQGPEFLTYFQNEAQLEKSRLLSDRFSAERPKGSFSTLEIQRTEQGDSAMYLCASMEAGNSPLHFGNGTRLTVT.

Points on this clonotype: One end of the junction is discordant with germline, which a read error may explain. The V call is TRBV5-6, the J call TRBJ1-1; 7 bases line up with TRBD1. Germline lookup yields CDR1 SGHDT and CDR2 YYEEEE. This CDR3 has 13 amino acids. CDR3 DNA: TGTGTCAGCAGCTGGGACAGTAACACTGAAGCTTTCTTT. Protein product: CVSSWDSNTEAFF.

This clonotype was observed a few times. The chain is built from TRBV6-1 and TRBJ1-5, with D possibly being TRBD1 (5 bases). The germline V gene has CDR1 MNHNS and CDR2 SASEGT. The ends were cut back, 5 bases at V and 1 base at J, with 6 bases in the middle. The CDR3 length is 13 residues. The CDR3 loop reads CASSRQSNQPQHF. The CDR3 DNA reads as TGTGCCAGCAGTCGACAGAGCAATCAGCCCCAGCATTTT.

The chain joins TRBV29-1 to TRBJ1-1, with a weak D call TRBD1 (5 bases). CDR1 and CDR2 (germline): SQVTM, ANQGSEA. This CDR3 has 14 amino acids. V shed 6 bases and J shed 2 bases, with 16 bases lying between them. CDR3 nucleotide sequence: TGCAGCGTCTCCCATCCGACAGATAACACTGAAGCTTTCTTT. Encoded protein: CSVSHPTDNTEAFF.

The CDR3 coding sequence is TGTGCCAGTTCGACTAGCGGGGGGAATGAGCAGTTCTTC. This translates into CASSTSGGNEQFF. The chain carries TRBV19 and TRBJ2-1, with 13 positions matching TRBD2. The CDR3 is 13 residues long. The germline CDR1 and CDR2 sequences are LNHDA and SQIVND (reference sequence). The V gene end was trimmed by 8 bases and the J gene end by 7 bases; junction bases not matched to a gene: 2. Using reference TRBV19 and TRBJ2-1 for the parts outside the CDR3, the full variable domain is DGGITQSPKYLFRKEGQNVTLSCEQNLNHDAMYWYRQDPGQGLRLIYYSQIVNDFQKGDIAEGYSVSREKKESFPLTVTSAQKNPTAFYLCASSTSGGNEQFFGPGTRLTVL.

The V call is TRBV11-2, the J call TRBJ2-7; D ambiguous. This CDR3 spans 14 amino acids. CDR1 is SGHAT and CDR2 is FQNNGV in the germline V gene. Trimming left V 0 bases short and J 2 bases short, with 8 bases between. The CDR3 nucleotides read TGTGCCAGCAGCTTAGACCGTACTACCTACGAGCAGTACTTC. Protein: CASSLDRTTYEQYF.

The genes are TRBV7-8 and TRBJ2-5; D is undetermined. V was trimmed by 5 bases and J by 5 bases, leaving 12 bases between them. Germline V CDR1 and CDR2: SGHVS, FQNEAQ. This CDR3 region has 13 residues. In DNA, the CDR3 is TGTGCCAGCAGCCCTAAGTCGGTCGAGACCCAGTACTTC. Translating it yields CASSPKSVETQYF. Full variable domain (rest looked up from reference TRBV7-8 and TRBJ2-5): GAGVSQSPRYKVAKRGQDVALRCDPISGHVSLFWYQQALGQGPEFLTYFQNEAQLDKSGLPSDRFFAERPEGSVSTLKIQRTQQEDSAVYLCASSPKSVETQYFGPGTRLLVL.

The chain uses TRBV10-3 and TRBJ2-6; D is perhaps TRBD1 or TRBD2 (5 bases each). Trimming removed 10 bases from V and 2 bases from J, with 12 bases in between. CDR1 and CDR2 from the germline V gene are ENHRY and SYGVKD. CDR3 size: 14 residues. CDR3 nucleotide sequence: TGTGCCACGCTCAGGGACCCTGGGGCCAACGTCCTGACTTTC. It yields the protein CATLRDPGANVLTF.

This clonotype has at least ten counts. This chain uses TRBV5-1 with TRBJ1-2; D might be TRBD1 (6 bases). The germline V gene has CDR1 SGHRS and CDR2 YFSETQ. The CDR3 spans 14 residues. Trimming stripped 1 base from V and 6 bases from J, with 13 bases between. CDR3 sequence (DNA): TGCGCCAGCAGCTTGACCTCACAGGGCCATGGCTACACCTTC. This encodes CASSLTSQGHGYTF. Using reference TRBV5-1 and TRBJ1-2 for the parts outside the CDR3, the full variable domain is KAGVTQTPRYLIKTRGQQVTLSCSPISGHRSVSWYQQTPGQGLQFLFEYFSETQRNKGNFPGRFSGRQFSNSRSEMNVSTLELGDSALYLCASSLTSQGHGYTFGSGTRLTVV.

This clonotype was seen a few times. The chain has TRBV20-1 and TRBJ2-1; 8 nucleotides agree with TRBD2. The CDR3 has 15 residues. V gave up 6 bases and J gave up 1 base; unmatched junction bases: 8. From germline, CDR1 is DFQATT and CDR2 SNEGSKA (reference sequence). The CDR3 loop is CSAPVSGGSYNEQFF. DNA for the CDR3: TGCAGTGCGCCCGTCAGCGGGGGTTCCTACAATGAGCAGTTCTTC.

The rearrangement links TRBV20-1 to TRBJ2-5, with 8 bases lining up with TRBD1. The J call may be mistaken, given a closer DNA end match to TRBJ2-7. Germline-derived CDR1 and CDR2 are DFQATT and SNEGSKA (reference sequence). The CDR3 contains 14 residues. The CDR3: CSARDDRGSYEQYF. The DNA of the CDR3 is TGCAGTGCTAGAGATGACAGGGGATCCTACGAGCAGTACTTC.

This clonotype appeared many times. This sequence joins TRBV20-1 and TRBJ2-6, with 7 bases that match TRBD1. Trimming at V came to 1 base and at J to 2 bases, leaving 11 bases not matched to a gene. The CDR3 is 18 residues long. Germline loops: CDR1 DFQATT, CDR2 SNEGSKA (reference sequence). The CDR3 DNA is TGCAGTGCTAGAGTTTTAGGGGGCAGGCAAACTGGGGCCAACGTCCTGACTTTC. Translated: CSARVLGGRQTGANVLTF.

This clonotype has at least ten counts. The chain links TRBV5-6 to TRBJ1-2; 7 nucleotides match TRBD1. J was trimmed by 3 bases and V by 8 bases; bases with no gene match: 7. Per the germline V gene, CDR1 is SGHDT and CDR2 is YYEEEE. The CDR3 sequence is 13 residues long. The DNA of the CDR3 is TGTGCCAGTTCAGGGCAGGGGGACTATGGCTACACCTTC. Amino acids: CASSGQGDYGYTF.

This clonotype was observed at least ten times. The J gene is TRBJ1-5, the V gene TRBV6-1; D is perhaps TRBD1 (6 bases). Trimming stripped 7 bases from V and 2 bases from J, with 27 bases between. Per the germline V gene, CDR1 is MNHNS and CDR2 is SASEGT. CDR3 length: 19 amino acids. As DNA, the CDR3 is TGTGCCAGCACCACCAGGGGTGGCGGAGGGGTAACCCGCAATCAGCCCCAGCATTTT. Protein product: CASTTRGGGGVTRNQPQHF.